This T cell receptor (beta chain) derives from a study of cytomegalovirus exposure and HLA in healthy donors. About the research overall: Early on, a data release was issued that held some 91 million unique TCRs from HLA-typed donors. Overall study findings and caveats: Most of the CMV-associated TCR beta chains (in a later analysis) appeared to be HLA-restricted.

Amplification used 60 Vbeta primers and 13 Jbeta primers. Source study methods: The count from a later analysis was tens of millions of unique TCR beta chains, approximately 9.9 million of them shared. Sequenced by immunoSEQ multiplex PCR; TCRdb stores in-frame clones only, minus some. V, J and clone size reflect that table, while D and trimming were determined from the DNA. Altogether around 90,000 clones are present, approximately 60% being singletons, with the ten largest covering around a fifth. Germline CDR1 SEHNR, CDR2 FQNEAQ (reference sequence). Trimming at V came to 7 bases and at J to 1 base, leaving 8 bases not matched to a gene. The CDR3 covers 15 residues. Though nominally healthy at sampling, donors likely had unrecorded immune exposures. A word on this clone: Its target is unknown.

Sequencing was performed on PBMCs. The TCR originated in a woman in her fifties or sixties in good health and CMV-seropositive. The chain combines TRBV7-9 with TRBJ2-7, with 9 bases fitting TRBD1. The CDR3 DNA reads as TGTGCCAGCAACTCCCGGGACAGGGATTCCTACGAGCAGTACTTC. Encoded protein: CASNSRDRDSYEQYF.